This T cell receptor beta chain emerged from a study of shared clonotypes between healthy human individuals. V lost 5 bases and J lost 8; bases outside the gene matches: 9. Germline lookup yields CDR1 SGHNT and CDR2 YENEEA. CDR3 length: 16 residues. The naive CD8 population came from CD45RO-negative cells selected for CCR7, without terminally differentiated effector memory CD45RA+ cells. Profiling relied on immunoSEQ multiplex PCR, and the TCRdb table lists in-frame clones only, not all of them. Seen here are roughly 2.1 million clones, roughly 91% observed once, and the top ten hold 1.5% to 2%. The rearrangement links TRBV11-3 to TRBJ2-2; 12 bases agree with TRBD2. The source material was naive CD8+ T cells from PBMCs. This clonotype was obtained from a man between 18 and 35 years old in good health. Some clones in this sample may be carry-over from other donors' samples. CDR3 nucleotides: TGTGCCAGCAGCCCTCTAGCGGGAGGGCTTGCTGGGGAGCTGTTTTTT. Its protein is CASSPLAGGLAGELFF.